This T cell receptor beta chain was recovered during a study of T cell responses to AZD1222 COVID-19 vaccine. Trimming left V 5 bases short and J 4 bases short, with 12 bases between. The CDR3 has 13 amino acids. Germline loops: CDR1 SGHTA, CDR2 FQGNSA. Whole-study results and caveats: Spike was spanned by vaccine-associated CD4 TCRs, which were dominant at 160-218 and 743-854. Every sample of the repertoires postdated the peak T cell response.

Regarding this clone: Its target is unknown.

TCRdb keeps only in-frame clones here, not all; method: immunoSEQ multiplex PCR. The sample lists some 100,000 clones, roughly 90% seen once, with more than 1.5% in the top ten. This receptor was identified in an adult in good health. The chain has TRBV7-2 and TRBJ2-7; TRBD1 is a possible D gene (5 bases). Source: peripheral blood, taken on day 0 of AZD1222 vaccination. The DNA of the CDR3 is TGTGCCAGCAGCCCTAGGGGTGGGTACGAGCAGTACTTC. Residues: CASSPRGGYEQYF.